Following are 26 T cell receptor beta chains from one sample sequenced in a study of cytomegalovirus exposure and HLA in healthy donors. 60 Vbeta and 13 Jbeta primers were used in PCR. Profiled with immunoSEQ multiplex PCR; TCRdb holds only in-frame clones, not every one. This table has 90,000 to 100,000 clones, roughly 70% appearing once. The source material was PBMCs. The receptors originated from a man between 45 and 60 years old in good health and CMV-seronegative.

J is TRBJ2-1 and V is TRBV5-4; 8 nucleotides align to TRBD2. V dropped 7 bases and J dropped 3; count of bases not matched to a gene: 12. The germline CDR1 and CDR2 sequences are SGHNT and YYREEE (reference sequence). The CDR3 totals 16 residues. This CDR3 is CASPLLLAGNYNEQFF. In DNA form, the CDR3 reads TGTGCCAGCCCGCTTTTGTTAGCGGGGAACTACAATGAGCAGTTCTTC.

V and J are TRBV7-9 and TRBJ2-5, with a weak D call TRBD2 (5 bases). This CDR3 is built from 15 residues. With 5 bases removed from V and 3 bases from J, the gap between germline ends came to 16 bases. The germline gives CDR1 SEHNR, CDR2 FQNEAQ (reference sequence). DNA of the CDR3: TGTGCCAGCAGCCCAGGAGGCAGAAAGGAAGAGACCCAGTACTTC. This encodes CASSPGGRKEETQYF.

The chain links TRBV7-9 to TRBJ2-3, with TRBD2 as a possible D gene (5 bases). The CDR3 runs 17 residues. V was pared by 3 bases and J by 5 bases, with 21 bases between. Germline values: CDR1 SEHNR, CDR2 FQNEAQ (reference sequence). The CDR3 is CASSFSFDPGEQDTQYF. In DNA, the CDR3 is TGTGCCAGCAGCTTCAGTTTTGACCCCGGGGAACAAGATACGCAGTATTTT. The entire variable domain, with the rest obtained from reference TRBV7-9 and TRBJ2-3, is as follows: DTGVSQNPRHKITKRGQNVTFRCDPISEHNRLYWYRQTLGQGPEFLTYFQNEAQLEKSRLLSDRFSAERPKGSFSTLEIQRTEQGDSAMYLCASSFSFDPGEQDTQYFGPGTRLTVL.

This clone was observed a few times. This chain joins TRBV5-6 and TRBJ2-3, with 7 nucleotides matching TRBD1. The CDR3 consists of 16 residues. Germline V gene lookup returns CDR1 SGHDT and CDR2 YYEEEE. Trimming at V came to 4 bases and at J to 3 bases, leaving 11 bases not matched to a gene. The CDR3 sequence: CASSQLDRDGTDTQYF. CDR3 DNA: TGTGCCAGCAGCCAATTAGACAGGGACGGTACAGATACGCAGTATTTT.

This chain joins TRBV7-6 and TRBJ2-1, with TRBD1 matching 9 bases. The CDR3 extends over 15 amino acids. The germline V gene encodes CDR1 SGHVS and CDR2 FNYEAQ. Losses at the gene ends were 3 bases for V and 7 bases for J; bases not matched to a gene: 7. DNA for the CDR3: TGTGCCAGCAGCTTCGGGACAGGGATGGGGAATGAGCAGTTCTTC. Translation gives CASSFGTGMGNEQFF. The whole variable domain, filled in from reference TRBV7-6 and TRBJ2-1, reads GAGVSQSPRYKVTKRGQDVALRCDPISGHVSLYWYRQALGQGPEFLTYFNYEAQQDKSGLPNDRFSAERPEGSISTLTIQRTEQRDSAMYRCASSFGTGMGNEQFFGPGTRLTVL.

The rearrangement joins TRBV28 to TRBJ2-3, with 9 bases identical to TRBD2. V was pared by 8 bases and J by 1 base, with 7 bases of the junction left unmatched. CDR1 and CDR2 (germline): MDHEN, SYDVKM. This CDR3 comprises 15 residues. The CDR3 nucleotides are TGTGCCAGCGGAGGGCAGCGGGGGGGCACAGATACGCAGTATTTT. Amino acids: CASGGQRGGTDTQYF. The entire variable domain, with the rest obtained from reference TRBV28 and TRBJ2-3, is as follows: DVKVTQSSRYLVKRTGEKVFLECVQDMDHENMFWYRQDPGLGLRLIYFSYDVKMKEKGDIPEGYSVSREKKERFSLILESASTNQTSMYLCASGGQRGGTDTQYFGPGTRLTVL.

The chain has TRBV4-2 and TRBJ1-1, with D perhaps TRBD1 (6 bases). The CDR3 runs to 14 residues. V was pared by 4 bases and J by 3 bases, with 12 bases between. Germline lookup yields CDR1 LGHNA and CDR2 YNFKEQ. The CDR3 here is CASSLHRVDTEAFF. The CDR3 coding sequence is TGTGCCAGCAGCCTCCACAGGGTTGACACTGAAGCTTTCTTT.

The chain couples TRBV7-2 to TRBJ1-5; 7 positions agree with TRBD1. Looked up from germline, CDR1 is SGHTA and CDR2 is FQGNSA. The CDR3 spans 15 residues. V shed 5 bases, J shed 2 bases, and the junction held 6 bases outside the gene matches. The CDR3, as DNA: TGTGCCAGCAGCGACAGGGCCCTGGGCAATCAGCCCCAGCATTTT. It is translated as CASSDRALGNQPQHF.

This clone was detected only a few times. This chain uses TRBV11-2 with TRBJ1-2; D is ambiguous. CDR3 length: 13 residues. The V gene's germline CDR1 is SGHAT and CDR2 FQNNGV. Trimming stripped 5 bases from V and 3 bases from J, with 10 bases between. Here the CDR3 reads CASSPGLDYGYTF. CDR3 DNA sequence: TGTGCCAGCAGCCCCGGACTGGACTATGGCTACACCTTC.

This clone came up a few times. The junction shows a germline mismatch at one end, possibly a read error. This sequence joins TRBV7-7 and TRBJ2-2, with TRBD1 as a possible D gene (6 bases). CDR3 length equals 14 residues. Germline CDR1 reads SSHAT; CDR2 reads FNYEAQ (reference sequence). CDR3 protein: CASSSQGPTGELFF. CDR3 bases: TGTGCTAGCAGCTCACAGGGTCCCACCGGGGAGCTGTTTTTT.

The V gene is TRBV2, the J gene TRBJ2-1; perhaps TRBD2 as D (6 bases). This CDR3 has 17 residues. CDR1 SNHLY and CDR2 FYNNEI come from the germline V gene. Between the trimmed V and J ends, which lost 4 bases and 1 base, there was a span of 17 bases. DNA for the CDR3: TGTGCCAGCAGTGGATATACGGGGGTTCGGTCCTACAATGAGCAGTTCTTC. Protein sequence: CASSGYTGVRSYNEQFF.

The chain uses TRBV28 and TRBJ1-4; D is unclear. V gave up 3 bases and J gave up 7 bases, with 18 bases separating them. Germline CDR1 and CDR2: MDHEN and SYDVKM. The CDR3 runs 16 residues. The DNA of the CDR3 is TGTGCCAGCAGTTTCTCCGCGCCCGGGGAGGGTGAAAAACTGTTTTTT. Amino acid sequence: CASSFSAPGEGEKLFF. Using reference TRBV28 and TRBJ1-4 for the parts outside the CDR3, the full variable domain is DVKVTQSSRYLVKRTGEKVFLECVQDMDHENMFWYRQDPGLGLRLIYFSYDVKMKEKGDIPEGYSVSREKKERFSLILESASTNQTSMYLCASSFSAPGEGEKLFFGSGTQLSVL.

The genes are TRBV28 and TRBJ1-4, with D perhaps TRBD1 (5 bases). Trimming pared 7 bases from V and 5 bases from J, leaving 17 bases between. The CDR3 sequence is 15 residues long. Germline assignment: CDR1 MDHEN and CDR2 SYDVKM. DNA of the CDR3: TGTGCCAGCATCGGAGGGGCCTCTCTAAATGAAAAACTGTTTTTT. This encodes CASIGGASLNEKLFF.

The V and J genes are TRBV7-2 and TRBJ2-7; 11 bases map to TRBD2. This CDR3 is 16 amino acids long. CDR1 is SGHTA, CDR2 FQGNSA, per germline. V lost 5 bases and J lost 0; bases outside the gene matches: 6. The CDR3 region has the DNA TGTGCCAGCAGCCTTCGTGGACTAGCGGGCTCCTACGAGCAGTACTTC. This translates into CASSLRGLAGSYEQYF.

The chain employs TRBV6-4 and TRBJ1-1, with D perhaps matching TRBD1 (5 bases). V was cut by 0 bases and J by 1 base, with 6 bases left in between. Germline V lookup: CDR1 MRHNA, CDR2 SNTAGT. The CDR3 extends over 14 amino acids. DNA of the CDR3: TGTGCCAGCAGTGACTCGGACAAGAACACTGAAGCTTTCTTT. As protein: CASSDSDKNTEAFF.

About this clone: At the DNA level, this CDR3 is encoded by other sequences in the same sample as well. The rearrangement joins TRBV18 to TRBJ1-2; D gene uncertain. Germline-derived CDR1 and CDR2 are KGHSH and LQKENI. V was clipped by 3 bases and J by 4 bases, with 9 bases between them. The CDR3 extends over 13 amino acids. The CDR3 region has the DNA TGTGCCAGCTCACCCCGGGAGGGCTATGGCTACACCTTC. Protein sequence: CASSPREGYGYTF.

This clone was seen a single time. The gene calls are TRBV10-2 and TRBJ2-1; 10 bases map to TRBD2. The CDR3 has 14 residues. The germline gives CDR1 WSHSY, CDR2 SAAADI. The J segment lost 10 bases and the V segment lost 7 bases, leaving 10 bases of the junction unmatched. CDR3 residues: CASNIQRGGREQFF. CDR3 DNA sequence: TGCGCCAGCAATATCCAGCGGGGGGGCCGAGAGCAGTTCTTC.

The chain employs TRBV7-2 and TRBJ2-7; 7 positions match TRBD2. V lost 4 bases, J lost 0 bases, and 12 bases stayed unmatched. There are 17 residues in the CDR3. Germline V gene lookup returns CDR1 SGHTA and CDR2 FQGNSA. The CDR3 region is CASSSRSSGEASYEQYF. In nucleotides, the CDR3 is TGTGCCAGCAGCTCCAGGTCGAGCGGGGAAGCCTCCTACGAGCAGTACTTC.

On this clone: This same CDR3 is encoded by further DNA sequences in the sample. This CDR3 is CASSVGPGRETQYF. As DNA, the CDR3 is TGTGCCAGCAGCGTAGGTCCAGGGCGAGAGACCCAGTACTTC. This sequence joins TRBV9 and TRBJ2-5, with D possibly matching TRBD1 (5 bases). Germline V lookup: CDR1 SGDLS, CDR2 YYNGEE. The CDR3 length is 14 residues. Trimming took 0 bases from V and 4 from J, leaving 10 bases between them. The full variable domain, rest sourced from reference TRBV9 and TRBJ2-5, is DSGVTQTPKHLITATGQRVTLRCSPRSGDLSVYWYQQSLDQGLQFLIQYYNGEERAKGNILERFSAQQFPDLHSELNLSSLELGDSALYFCASSVGPGRETQYFGPGTRLLVL.

This clone was seen more than once but under ten times. The chain couples TRBV5-6 to TRBJ2-1; D gene ambiguous. V was cut by 3 bases and J by 6 bases, with 10 bases left in between. This CDR3 has 13 residues. The germline gives CDR1 SGHDT, CDR2 YYEEEE. CDR3: CASSSENSNEQFF. CDR3 in DNA: TGTGCCAGCAGCTCGGAGAATTCCAATGAGCAGTTCTTC.

This sequence joins TRBV9 and TRBJ2-3; 9 bases align to TRBD2. V lost 3 bases and J lost 7; bases outside the gene matches: 6. CDR1 is SGDLS, CDR2 YYNGEE, per germline. The CDR3 is 14 residues long. The CDR3 DNA is TGTGCCAGCAGCGCGGGACTAGCTAGGAATACGCAGTATTTT. This codes for CASSAGLARNTQYF.

The chain joins TRBV5-1 to TRBJ2-7; D is ambiguous. The CDR3 is 12 residues long. Germline loops: CDR1 SGHRS, CDR2 YFSETQ. V lost 0 bases and J 2 bases, leaving 3 bases between the germline ends. CDR3 residues: CASSLGAYEQYF. CDR3 nucleotides: TGCGCCAGCAGCTTGGGCGCCTACGAGCAGTACTTC. Looking up the rest from reference TRBV5-1 and TRBJ2-7 gives the full variable domain: KAGVTQTPRYLIKTRGQQVTLSCSPISGHRSVSWYQQTPGQGLQFLFEYFSETQRNKGNFPGRFSGRQFSNSRSEMNVSTLELGDSALYLCASSLGAYEQYFGPGTRLTVT.

The CDR3 protein is CASSYGLAGGQELFF. As DNA, the CDR3 is TGTGCCAGCAGTTACGGTCTAGCGGGAGGCCAGGAGCTGTTTTTT. The V call is TRBV6-5, the J call TRBJ2-2; 11 nucleotides agree with TRBD2. This CDR3 comprises 15 residues. The germline V gene has CDR1 MNHEY and CDR2 SVGAGI. V gave up 2 bases and J gave up 10 bases; unmatched junction bases: 6.

The chain is built from TRBV28 and TRBJ1-2; the match to TRBD1 covers 9 bases. Trimming at V came to 3 bases and at J to 8 bases, leaving 10 bases not matched to a gene. The germline gives CDR1 MDHEN, CDR2 SYDVKM. The CDR3 totals 15 residues. In DNA form, the CDR3 reads TGTGCCAGCAGTTTCGCCGGACAGGGGATCAACGGCTACACCTTC. Amino acids: CASSFAGQGINGYTF.

V and J are TRBV5-4 and TRBJ1-1, with a possible D match to TRBD1 (6 bases). CDR3 length equals 17 residues. V was trimmed by 4 bases and J by 1 base, leaving 20 bases between them. The germline V gene has CDR1 SGHNT and CDR2 YYREEE (reference sequence). CDR3 region: CASSPGVQANQNTEAFF. CDR3 nucleotide sequence: TGTGCCAGCAGCCCAGGGGTACAGGCAAATCAGAACACTGAAGCTTTCTTT.

A few counts support this clone. V is TRBV7-2 and J is TRBJ2-5, with a possible D match to TRBD2 (5 bases). Germline V gene data show CDR1 as SGHTA and CDR2 as FQGNSA. The CDR3 runs 13 residues. V was trimmed by 5 bases and J by 0 bases, leaving 7 bases between them. CDR3 in amino acids: CASSLDYQETQYF. The DNA for the CDR3 is TGTGCCAGCAGCCTGGACTACCAAGAGACCCAGTACTTC.